One and the same sample provided the 30 T cell receptor beta chains below, sequenced in a study of T cells after yellow fever vaccination. TCRdb re-derived calls from the 5' RACE reads in MiXCR, one entry per CDR3 protein. This table holds roughly 110,000 distinct CDR3 sequences, 8.4% found once. The sequenced sample was CD8+ T cells sorted from PBMCs, obtained 45 days after the yellow fever booster vaccination. The receptors come from a man younger than 40 who received the YFV17D yellow fever vaccine.

The V call is TRBV11-2, the J call TRBJ2-2, with 10 bases matching TRBD2. CDR1 is SGHAT and CDR2 is FQNNGV in the germline V gene. The V segment lost 0 bases and the J segment 9 bases; nucleotides outside the gene matches: 10. This CDR3 has 17 amino acids. The CDR3 loop is CASSLDKREGLSRELFF. The CDR3 DNA follows: TGTGCCAGCAGCTTAGATAAGCGGGAGGGCCTTTCGCGGGAGCTGTTTTTT.

In its sample, this clonotype was seen many times. The chain is built from TRBV5-1 and TRBJ2-7; 8 bases match TRBD1. The CDR3 is 14 amino acids. The V and J ends lost 4 bases and 2 bases, in that order; junction bases with no gene match: 5. CDR1 is SGHRS and CDR2 is YFSETQ in the germline V gene. The CDR3 loop is CASSGDRTTYEQYF. CDR3 in DNA: TGCGCCAGCAGCGGGGACAGGACTACCTACGAGCAGTACTTC.

The table lists this clonotype with a few counts. The chain uses TRBV18 and TRBJ2-7; TRBD1 might be the D (5 bases). This CDR3 has 14 amino acids. Germline assignment: CDR1 KGHSH and CDR2 LQKENI. Trimming pared 2 bases from V and 6 bases from J, leaving 14 bases between. CDR3: CASSPGPPGPEQYF. In DNA form, the CDR3 reads TGTGCCAGCTCACCAGGCCCTCCAGGGCCCGAGCAGTACTTC. The variable domain in full, completed from reference TRBV18 and TRBJ2-7, reads NAGVMQNPRHLVRRRGQEARLRCSPMKGHSHVYWYRQLPEEGLKFMVYLQKENIIDESGMPKERFSAEFPKEGPSILRIQQVVRGDSAAYFCASSPGPPGPEQYFGPGTRLTVT.

This chain connects TRBV19 to TRBJ2-1; D is undetermined. The CDR3 sequence is 14 residues long. CDR1 is LNHDA and CDR2 is SQIVND in the germline V gene (reference sequence). V was trimmed by 5 bases and J by 4 bases, leaving 12 bases between them. The CDR3 is CASSLQDLYNEQFF. The CDR3 DNA reads TGTGCCAGTAGTTTGCAGGATCTTTACAATGAGCAGTTCTTC.

In this sample, this clonotype turned up a few times. The rearrangement uses TRBV20-1 and TRBJ2-1, with D maybe TRBD2 (7 bases). The CDR3 runs to 20 residues. The V end was cut by 2 bases, the J end by 5 bases, with 31 bases between. Germline V CDR1 and CDR2: DFQATT, SNEGSKA (reference sequence). The CDR3 nucleotides read TGCAGTGCTAGACCCCAAGGGGGGGGAACCCTGTATCGACCCGACAATGAGCAGTTCTTC. This sequence encodes CSARPQGGGTLYRPDNEQFF.

This clonotype occurred many times. V usage is TRBV5-1 and J usage is TRBJ2-1; D is undetermined. The CDR3 is 13 amino acids. V was shortened by 7 bases and J by 3 bases, with 11 bases between the two germline ends. CDR1 is SGHRS and CDR2 is YFSETQ in the germline V gene. Written as DNA, the CDR3 is TGCGCCAGCTACCACCAGGACTACAATGAGCAGTTCTTC. It yields the protein CASYHQDYNEQFF.

This clonotype was detected a few times. The chain links TRBV27 to TRBJ1-1, with D maybe TRBD1 (5 bases). Trimming stripped 1 base from V and 2 bases from J, with 20 bases between. The CDR3 has 18 amino acids. The germline V gene has CDR1 MNHEY and CDR2 SMNVEV (reference sequence). CDR3 protein: CASSLLFPGGRGNTEAFF. The CDR3 DNA follows: TGTGCCAGCAGTTTATTGTTCCCCGGGGGTAGGGGTAACACTGAAGCTTTCTTT.

This clonotype came up many times. The gene calls are TRBV7-2 and TRBJ2-3; 14 bases line up with TRBD2. V was pared by 5 bases and J by 4 bases, with 5 bases of the junction left unmatched. The CDR3 sequence is 16 residues long. CDR1 is SGHTA, CDR2 FQGNSA, per germline. This CDR3 reads CASSRRLAGGPDTQYF. As DNA, the CDR3 is TGTGCCAGCAGCCGCCGACTAGCGGGAGGGCCAGATACGCAGTATTTT.

There are many counts of this clonotype. The chain combines TRBV20-1 with TRBJ2-7, with 9 bases aligning to TRBD2. Germline assignment: CDR1 DFQATT and CDR2 SNEGSKA (reference sequence). V was clipped by 3 bases and J by 3 bases; unmatched bases: 6. The CDR3 runs 14 residues. In nucleotides, the CDR3 is TGCAGTGCTAGGGAGCGGGAGGCCTTCTACGAGCAGTACTTC. This sequence encodes CSAREREAFYEQYF.

Only a few counts were recorded for this clonotype. The rearrangement uses TRBV11-2 and TRBJ2-2, with 7 bases lining up with TRBD1. CDR1 is SGHAT, CDR2 FQNNGV, per germline. V gave up 3 bases and J gave up 4 bases; unmatched junction bases: 2. The CDR3 has 14 residues. CDR3 in amino acids: CASSFSGGTGELFF. As DNA, the CDR3 is TGTGCCAGCAGCTTCTCAGGGGGCACCGGGGAGCTGTTTTTT.

Regarding this clonotype: This may be a read error: a much more frequent sequence differs by one nucleotide. The V and J genes are TRBV27 and TRBJ2-7, with 9 bases that match TRBD2. Germline-derived CDR1 and CDR2 are MNHEY and SMNVEV (reference sequence). CDR3 length: 15 amino acids. V lost 5 bases to trimming and J lost 1 base; unmatched junction nucleotides: 6. The CDR3 sequence is CASSRLADISYEQYF. The DNA of the CDR3 is TGTGCCAGCAGTAGACTAGCGGACATATCCTACGAGCAGTACTTC.

There are many counts of this clonotype. The limits of the CDR3 on the DNA are not certain, so only TCRdb's listed CDR3 is given. V and J are TRBV12-3 or TRBV12-4 and TRBJ1-1. The CDR3 has 13 residues if both end residues are counted. Here the CDR3 reads CASILGGNTEAFF.

This clonotype appeared many times. This sequence joins TRBV29-1 and TRBJ2-1, with D possibly TRBD2 on 7 matching bases. The V gene lost 8 bases and the J gene lost 9 bases, with 20 bases spanning the gap. Germline values: CDR1 SQVTM, CDR2 ANQGSEA. The CDR3 covers 13 residues. The CDR3 nucleotides are TGCAGCCTTGTAGGGGGGGAGGTGGTTGAGCAGTTCTTC. The encoded protein is CSLVGGEVVEQFF.

This clonotype has a count of ten or more. V and J are TRBV29-1 and TRBJ2-2, with 9 positions matching TRBD2. The V gene end was trimmed by 4 bases and the J gene end by 5 bases; junction bases not matched to a gene: 8. From germline, CDR1 is SQVTM and CDR2 ANQGSEA. The CDR3 covers 15 residues. The CDR3 sequence: CSVVSGLANTGELFF. CDR3 nucleotide sequence: TGCAGCGTTGTATCGGGACTAGCTAATACCGGGGAGCTGTTTTTT.

This clonotype was seen repeatedly, ten times or more. CDR3 protein: CSVGTSGSREQYF. The CDR3 nucleotides are TGCAGCGTCGGGACTAGCGGGAGTCGTGAGCAGTACTTC. The chain is built from TRBV29-1 and TRBJ2-7; the match to TRBD2 covers 14 bases. J lost 7 bases, V lost 6 bases, and 5 bases had no gene match. The CDR3 length is 13 residues. Per the germline V gene, CDR1 is SQVTM and CDR2 is ANQGSEA.

Ten or more counts support this clonotype. CDR3 sequence (DNA): TGTGCCAGCAGTTACGGGGGGACTGAAGCTTTCTTT. Encoded protein: CASSYGGTEAFF. This chain connects TRBV6-6 to TRBJ1-1; D possibly corresponds to TRBD1 (5 bases). This CDR3 comprises 12 residues. Looked up from germline, CDR1 is MNHNY and CDR2 is SVGAGI (reference sequence). V was cut by 2 bases and J by 5 bases, with 6 bases left in between.

This clonotype was counted between two and nine times. This sequence joins TRBV5-1 and TRBJ2-7, with TRBD2 as a possible D gene (5 bases). The CDR3 has 14 residues. V dropped 0 bases and J dropped 2 bases, with 9 bases sitting between them. Germline V gives CDR1 SGHRS, CDR2 YFSETQ. The CDR3 DNA reads TGCGCCAGCAGCTTGGGCAGCGGAACCTACGAGCAGTACTTC. Translating it yields CASSLGSGTYEQYF. Full variable domain (remainder filled in from reference TRBV5-1 and TRBJ2-7): KAGVTQTPRYLIKTRGQQVTLSCSPISGHRSVSWYQQTPGQGLQFLFEYFSETQRNKGNFPGRFSGRQFSNSRSEMNVSTLELGDSALYLCASSLGSGTYEQYFGPGTRLTVT.

This clonotype was seen only a few times. The rearrangement uses TRBV9 and TRBJ2-5; TRBD2 aligns across 7 bases. In germline, CDR1 is SGDLS, CDR2 YYNGEE. The V gene end was trimmed by 0 bases and the J gene end by 4 bases; junction bases not matched to a gene: 12. The CDR3 totals 17 residues. Here the CDR3 reads CASSVGAERDWGETQYF. The CDR3 DNA is TGTGCCAGCAGCGTAGGGGCGGAGCGGGACTGGGGAGAGACCCAGTACTTC. The full variable domain, completed using reference TRBV9 and TRBJ2-5, is DSGVTQTPKHLITATGQRVTLRCSPRSGDLSVYWYQQSLDQGLQFLIQYYNGEERAKGNILERFSAQQFPDLHSELNLSSLELGDSALYFCASSVGAERDWGETQYFGPGTRLLVL.

Of note for this clonotype: A much bigger clone sits one base away, suggesting this may be a read error. This chain uses TRBV21-1 with TRBJ2-3; the table's D gene call, TRBD2, was not cross checked with the DNA. TRBV21-1 is reported as a pseudogene. The CDR3 runs to 20 residues. CDR3 nucleotides: TGTGCCAGCAGCAAAGCACATCCTGGGACTAGCGCCATATCCACAGATACGCAGAATTTT. It translates to CASSKAHPGTSAISTDTQNF.

About this clonotype itself: A read error may be the cause here, since a much bigger clone is one base away. V usage is TRBV6-2 or TRBV6-3 and J usage is TRBJ2-5, with D tentatively TRBD1 (5 bases). CDR1 and CDR2 (germline): MNHEY, SVGEGT. With 2 bases removed from V and 5 bases from J, the gap between germline ends came to 21 bases. CDR3 length: 17 residues. The CDR3 loop is CASSYPPGIFVAETQYF. The CDR3 DNA is TGTGCCAGCAGTTACCCGCCAGGGATCTTTGTCGCGGAGACCCAGTACTTC.

This clonotype was seen many times. The CDR3 loop is CASSHQGNEQYF. The CDR3 DNA sequence: TGTGCCAGCAGCCACCAGGGGAATGAGCAGTACTTC. The chain carries TRBV11-2 and TRBJ2-7; maybe TRBD1 (6 bases). The germline V gene encodes CDR1 SGHAT and CDR2 FQNNGV. This CDR3 comprises 12 residues. Trimming cost V 5 bases and J 7 bases, with 12 bases left between them.

This clonotype occurred many times. V gene TRBV12-3 or TRBV12-4 combines with J gene TRBJ2-3; D possibly corresponds to TRBD2 (5 bases). Between the trimmed V and J ends, which lost 3 bases and 4 bases, there was a span of 8 bases. This CDR3 has 13 residues. The CDR3 is CASSLRASDTQYF. CDR3 nucleotide sequence: TGTGCCAGCAGTTTGAGGGCTTCAGATACGCAGTATTTT.

The chain combines TRBV9 with TRBJ2-5; D uncertain. Germline V gene sequence: CDR1 SGDLS, CDR2 YYNGEE. V lost 3 bases to trimming and J lost 2 bases, with 11 bases between them. The CDR3 extends over 14 amino acids. The CDR3 DNA reads as TGTGCCAGCAGCGAAGGTGGAAGTCAAGAGACCCAGTACTTC. Translated, it gives CASSEGGSQETQYF.

The sample holds many counts of this clonotype. V usage is TRBV7-8 and J usage is TRBJ1-2; 7 bases line up with TRBD1. In germline, CDR1 is SGHVS, CDR2 FQNEAQ. Losses at the gene ends were 1 base for V and 5 bases for J; bases not matched to a gene: 4. This CDR3 spans 14 amino acids. CDR3 DNA: TGTGCCAGCAGCTTAGGGGACAGATTTTATGGCTACACCTTC. This sequence encodes CASSLGDRFYGYTF.

This clonotype has at least ten counts. The chain links TRBV7-2 to TRBJ2-1; D is ambiguous. V was shortened by 6 bases and J by 1 base, with 13 bases between the two germline ends. Germline assignment: CDR1 SGHTA and CDR2 FQGNSA. The length of the CDR3 is 15 residues. DNA for the CDR3: TGTGCCAGCAGTTCTTTATTGGGGTCCTACAATGAGCAGTTCTTC. Residues: CASSSLLGSYNEQFF.

This clonotype was counted many times. V and J are TRBV6-5 and TRBJ2-2; D is uncertain. There are 15 residues in the CDR3. Trimming left V 0 bases short and J 1 base short, with 6 bases between. The germline gives CDR1 MNHEY, CDR2 SVGAGI. The CDR3 DNA sequence: TGTGCCAGCAGTTACTCGACCGGGAACACCGGGGAGCTGTTTTTT. This sequence encodes CASSYSTGNTGELFF.

In regard to this clonotype: One junction end does not reproduce the germline sequence, and a read error may be involved. This chain connects TRBV7-8 to TRBJ2-7; D is ambiguous. The CDR3 covers 14 residues. CDR1 is SGHVS, CDR2 FQNEAQ, per germline. This CDR3 is CASSFGEVTYEQYF. The CDR3 nucleotides are TGTGCGAGCAGCTTCGGCGAGGTAACCTACGAGCAGTACTTC.

V gene TRBV3-1 combines with J gene TRBJ2-1; TRBD2 matches at 8 bases. V was pared by 2 bases and J by 4 bases, with 4 bases of the junction left unmatched. The germline V gene encodes CDR1 LGHDT and CDR2 YNNKEL (reference sequence). The CDR3 consists of 15 residues. CDR3 bases: TGTGCCAGCAGCCAACCTAGCGGGCAATACAATGAGCAGTTCTTC. Protein sequence: CASSQPSGQYNEQFF.

This clonotype was observed at least ten times. CDR3 nucleotides: TGCGCCAGCAGCCTGGGGATAGCCGGGAGAGGCACAGATACGCAGTATTTT. Amino acids: CASSLGIAGRGTDTQYF. The chain has TRBV4-3 and TRBJ2-3; a possible D gene is TRBD2 (6 bases). In germline, CDR1 is LGHNA, CDR2 YSLEER. The CDR3 runs 17 residues. V was pared by 4 bases and J by 1 base, with 18 bases between.

Remarks on this clonotype: Mismatch with germline at one junction end may stem from a read error. The V call is TRBV12-3 or TRBV12-4, the J call TRBJ2-2, with unresolved D. The CDR3 is 15 residues long. As DNA, the CDR3 is TGTGCCTGCAGTTTAGGAGAATTAAACACCGGGGAGCTGTTTTTT. Its translation is CACSLGELNTGELFF.